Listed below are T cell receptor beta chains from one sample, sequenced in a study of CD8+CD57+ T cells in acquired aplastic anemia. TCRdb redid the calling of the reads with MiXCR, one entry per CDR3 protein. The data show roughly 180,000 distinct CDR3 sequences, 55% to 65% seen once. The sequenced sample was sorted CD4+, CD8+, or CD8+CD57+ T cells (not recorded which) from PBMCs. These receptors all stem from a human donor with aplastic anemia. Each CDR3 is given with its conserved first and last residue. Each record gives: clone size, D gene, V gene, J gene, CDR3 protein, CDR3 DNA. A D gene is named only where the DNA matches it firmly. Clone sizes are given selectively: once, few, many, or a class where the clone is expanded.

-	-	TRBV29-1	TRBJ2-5	CSVLVQETQYF	TGCAGCGTTCTAGTTCAAGAGACCCAGTACTTC
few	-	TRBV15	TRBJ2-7	CATRTSGETYEQYF	TGTGCCACCAGAACTTCAGGGGAAACATACGAGCAGTACTTC
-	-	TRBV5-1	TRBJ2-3	CASSLEGQTDTQYF	TGCGCCAGCAGCTTGGAAGGACAGACAGATACGCAGTATTTT
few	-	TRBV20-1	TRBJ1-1	CSANREGFGSEAFF	TGCAGTGCTAACCGTGAGGGGTTTGGATCTGAAGCTTTCTTT
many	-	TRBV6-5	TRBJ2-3	CASSEEVGQGTDTQYF	TGTGCCAGCAGTGAAGAGGTGGGCCAGGGGACAGATACGCAGTATTTT
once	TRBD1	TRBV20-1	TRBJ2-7	CSARDPLGQRIYEQYF	TGCAGTGCTAGAGACCCCTTGGGACAGCGAATCTACGAGCAGTACTTC
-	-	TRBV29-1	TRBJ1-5	CSVDGGKGQPQHF	TGCAGCGTTGACGGAGGGAAAGGTCAGCCCCAGCATTTT
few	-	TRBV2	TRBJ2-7	CASNPPTGYEQYF	TGTGCCAGCAACCCCCCGACGGGCTACGAGCAGTACTTC
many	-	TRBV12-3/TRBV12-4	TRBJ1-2	CASSFSAGRVGYTF	TGTGCCAGCAGTTTCTCCGCAGGGAGGGTCGGCTACACCTTC
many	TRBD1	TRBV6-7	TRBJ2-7	CASSYSDRRHEQYF	TGTGCCAGCAGTTACTCGGACAGGCGGCACGAGCAGTACTTC
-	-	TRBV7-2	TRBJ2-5	CASSLVQTASETQYF	TGTGCCAGCAGCTTAGTGCAGACCGCATCAGAGACCCAGTACTTC
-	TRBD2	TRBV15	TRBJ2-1	CATSGPSGGPNNEQFF	TGTGCCACCAGCGGTCCATCGGGGGGGCCGAACAATGAGCAGTTCTTC
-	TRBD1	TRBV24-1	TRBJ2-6	CATSESFRGLGGANVLTF	TGTGCCACCAGTGAGTCGTTCAGGGGGCTAGGAGGGGCCAACGTCCTGACTTTC
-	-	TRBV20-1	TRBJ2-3	CSANGVIAYEGTDTQYF	TGCAGTGCTAATGGCGTTATTGCCTACGAGGGCACAGATACGCAGTATTTT
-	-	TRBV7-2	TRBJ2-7	CASSRTQGVDGYEQYF	TGTGCCAGCAGCCGGACACAGGGTGTGGATGGCTACGAGCAGTACTTC
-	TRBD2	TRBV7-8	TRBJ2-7	CASSLEGLAGVIPHEQYF	TGTGCCAGCAGCTTAGAGGGGCTAGCGGGGGTAATTCCCCACGAGCAGTACTTC
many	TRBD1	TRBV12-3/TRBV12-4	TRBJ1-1	CASSLGGQGPNTEAFF	TGTGCCAGCAGTTTAGGGGGACAGGGGCCGAACACTGAAGCTTTCTTT
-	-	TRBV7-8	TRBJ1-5	CASSLQISNQPQHF	TGTGCCAGCAGCTTACAGATTAGCAATCAGCCCCAGCATTTT
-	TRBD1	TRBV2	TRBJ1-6	CASRKEGTGINSPLHF	TGTGCCAGCAGGAAAGAAGGGACAGGGATCAATTCACCCCTCCACTTT
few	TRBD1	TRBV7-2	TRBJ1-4	CASSPWTGGLEKLFF	TGTGCCAGCAGCCCCTGGACAGGGGGACTTGAAAAACTGTTTTTT
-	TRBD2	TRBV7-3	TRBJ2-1	CASSLPITGTSGRQASYNEQFF	TGTGCCAGCAGCTTACCAATCACCGGGACTAGCGGGAGGCAAGCCTCCTACAATGAGCAGTTCTTC
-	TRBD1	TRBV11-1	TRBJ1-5	CASSFSGGRQPQHF	TGTGCCAGCAGCTTTTCAGGGGGTCGTCAGCCCCAGCATTTT
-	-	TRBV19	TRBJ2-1	CASSPQGQISYNEQFF	TGTGCCAGTAGTCCCCAGGGACAAATCTCCTACAATGAGCAGTTCTTC
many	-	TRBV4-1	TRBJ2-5	CASSQDTTTQETQYF	TGCGCCAGCAGCCAAGATACGACTACCCAAGAGACCCAGTACTTC
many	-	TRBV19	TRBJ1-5	CASDAGIGSNQPQHF	TGTGCCAGCGATGCGGGGATAGGGAGCAATCAGCCCCAGCATTTT
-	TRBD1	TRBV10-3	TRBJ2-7	CAISEKGQVRAYEQYF	TGTGCCATCAGTGAGAAAGGACAGGTTAGGGCCTACGAGCAGTACTTC
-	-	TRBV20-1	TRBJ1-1	CSAKSTQYTEAFF	TGCAGTGCTAAATCTACGCAGTACACTGAAGCTTTCTTT
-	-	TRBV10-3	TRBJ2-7	CAISDTEYEQYF	TGTGCCATCAGTGACACCGAATACGAGCAGTACTTC
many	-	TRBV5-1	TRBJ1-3	CASSSGPQDSGNTIYF	TGCGCCAGCAGCTCGGGACCGCAAGACTCTGGAAACACCATATATTTT
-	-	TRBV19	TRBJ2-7	CASSMQGGSYEQYF	TGTGCCAGTAGTATGCAGGGGGGCAGCTACGAGCAGTACTTC
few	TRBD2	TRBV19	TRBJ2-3	CASSERGLRTDTQYF	TGTGCCTCCTCCGAGCGGGGCCTCCGCACAGATACGCAGTATTTT
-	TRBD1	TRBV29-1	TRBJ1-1	CSVIDREYGGTEAFF	TGCAGCGTTATCGACAGGGAGTATGGGGGCACTGAAGCTTTCTTT
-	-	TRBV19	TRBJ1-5	CASSRGGGVQPQHF	TGTGCCAGTAGCCGAGGGGGGGGAGTTCAGCCCCAGCATTTT
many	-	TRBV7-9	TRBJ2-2	CASTAAGETGELFF	TGTGCCAGCACCGCTGCAGGGGAGACGGGGGAGCTGTTTTTT
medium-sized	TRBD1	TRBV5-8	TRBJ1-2	CASSLAPLQGDGYTF	TGTGCCAGCAGCTTGGCCCCTCTACAGGGGGATGGCTACACCTTC
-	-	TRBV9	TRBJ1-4	CASSPQGIDEKLFF	TGTGCCAGCAGCCCGCAGGGGATTGATGAAAAACTGTTTTTT
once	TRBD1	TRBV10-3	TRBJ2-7	CATSDSDRDEQYF	TGTGCCACCAGTGATTCGGACAGGGACGAGCAGTACTTC